The rows below give T cell receptor beta chains drawn from one sample of a study of response to subunit inactivated influenza vaccine. MiXCR, applied by TCRdb to the RT-PCR reads, yields one record per CDR3 protein. The data show over 400,000 distinct CDR3 sequences, approximately 11% seen once. The source was PBMCs from blood, collected roughly 45 days after vaccination. The receptors here all came from a man aged 50 to 60 who received an inactivated influenza vaccine. The CDR3 runs from the conserved cysteine through the conserved F or W. Fields, in order: J gene, clone size, V gene, D gene, CDR3 protein, CDR3 DNA. A D gene is named only where the DNA matches it firmly. Not all rows give a size; the values are once, few, many and, for expanded clones, a class.

TRBJ2-7,many,TRBV5-1,TRBD1,CASSLGQGEQYF,TGCGCCAGCAGCTTGGGACAGGGCGAGCAGTACTTC
TRBJ2-2,few,TRBV29-1,TRBD1,CSVGTGWDTGELFF,TGCAGCGTGGGGACAGGTTGGGACACCGGGGAGCTGTTTTTT
TRBJ1-2,.,TRBV29-1,.,CSVDRGVSYTF,TGCAGCGTTGACAGGGGTGTGAGCTACACCTTC
TRBJ2-2,many,TRBV4-3,TRBD2,CASSFHASGGAGELFF,TGCGCCAGCAGCTTCCACGCCAGCGGGGGGGCCGGGGAGCTGTTTTTT
TRBJ1-6,.,TRBV12-3/TRBV12-4,.,CASSFLWSNSPLHF,TGTGCCAGCAGTTTTCTATGGAGTAATTCACCCCTCCACTTT
TRBJ1-6,few,TRBV20-1,TRBD1,CSARSAGQGIFSPLHF,TGCAGTGCTAGGTCGGCGGGACAGGGTATTTTTTCACCCCTCCACTTT
TRBJ2-3,few,TRBV20-1,TRBD2,CSAREVGGWTDTQYF,TGCAGTGCTAGAGAAGTCGGGGGGTGGACAGATACGCAGTATTTT
TRBJ1-5,.,TRBV12-2,.,CASRFRQLPYSNQPQHF,TGTGCAAGTCGCTTCCGACAGTTACCATATAGCAATCAGCCCCAGCATTTT
TRBJ2-2,few,TRBV6-1,.,CASARQRTNTGELFF,TGTGCCTCCGCCCGACAGAGAACGAACACCGGGGAGCTGTTTTTT
TRBJ2-1,few,TRBV25-1,TRBD2,CASRLAEANEQFF,TGTGCCTCCCGACTAGCGGAGGCCAATGAGCAGTTCTTC
TRBJ2-1,few,TRBV5-4,TRBD1,CASSEGQGYNEQFF,TGTGCCAGCAGCGAGGGACAGGGGTACAATGAGCAGTTCTTC
TRBJ2-1,.,TRBV20-1,TRBD2,CSAAASGTYNEQFF,TGCAGTGCGGCAGCTAGCGGGACCTACAATGAGCAGTTCTTC
TRBJ2-5,.,TRBV12-3/TRBV12-4,TRBD1,CASTGDSQETQYF,TGTGCCAGCACCGGGGACAGTCAAGAGACCCAGTACTTC
TRBJ1-2,many,TRBV20-1,.,CSASQTNYGYTF,TGCAGTGCTAGCCAGACTAACTATGGCTACACCTTC
TRBJ1-2,.,TRBV20-1,.,CSARAPSWADGYTF,TGCAGTGCTAGAGCCCCTTCGTGGGCGGATGGCTACACCTTC
TRBJ2-3,many,TRBV20-1,.,CSGVSTDTQYF,TGCAGTGGGGTGAGCACAGATACGCAGTATTTT
TRBJ1-2,.,TRBV4-2,TRBD1,CASSQGDRFYGYTF,TGTGCCAGCAGCCAAGGGGACAGGTTCTATGGCTACACCTTC
TRBJ1-4,.,TRBV4-1,TRBD1,CASNYQGAGQLFF,TGCGCCAGCAATTATCAGGGGGCTGGACAACTGTTTTTT
TRBJ2-3,.,TRBV14,TRBD1,CASSQHGQGADTQYF,TGTGCCAGCAGCCAACATGGACAGGGGGCAGATACGCAGTATTTT
TRBJ2-7,.,TRBV2,TRBD1,CASSRTGGIHEQYF,TGTGCCAGCAGTCGGACAGGGGGTATACACGAGCAGTACTTC
TRBJ1-4,many,TRBV15,.,CATSRDSRTTEKLFF,TGTGCCACCAGCAGAGATTCACGGACTACTGAAAAACTGTTTTTT
TRBJ2-1,few,TRBV28,.,CASAQIPYNEQFF,TGTGCCAGCGCACAAATCCCCTACAATGAGCAGTTCTTC
TRBJ2-3,few,TRBV9,.,CASSVGGTATDTQYF,TGTGCCAGCAGCGTAGGAGGGACTGCAACAGATACGCAGTATTTT
TRBJ2-7,.,TRBV11-2,.,CASSSFRSYEQYF,TGTGCCAGCAGCTCCTTTCGGAGCTACGAGCAGTACTTC
TRBJ2-2,.,TRBV7-2,.,CASRAGQTTGELFF,TGTGCCAGCAGAGCTGGACAGACCACCGGGGAGCTGTTTTTT
TRBJ2-1,.,TRBV4-1,TRBD2,CASSQDRTSGSSYNEQFF,TGCGCCAGCAGCCAAGATCGGACTAGCGGGAGCTCCTACAATGAGCAGTTCTTC
TRBJ2-6,.,TRBV4-3,.,CASSQERAGGANVLTF,TGCGCCAGCAGCCAAGAAAGGGCGGGAGGGGCCAACGTCCTGACTTTC
TRBJ2-7,.,TRBV27,.,CASRRTITSEQYF,TGTGCCAGCAGACGCACAATTACTAGCGAGCAGTACTTC
TRBJ2-5,many,TRBV20-1,.,CSARLPGLGGETQYF,TGCAGTGCTAGGCTACCGGGACTTGGGGGAGAGACCCAGTACTTC
TRBJ1-6,few,TRBV12-3/TRBV12-4,TRBD1,CASRLSFDRGPSPLHF,TGTGCCAGCAGGTTAAGTTTTGACAGGGGGCCTTCACCCCTCCACTTT
TRBJ1-4,many,TRBV7-9,.,CASSLAGNEKLFF,TGTGCCAGCAGCTTAGCAGGGAATGAAAAACTGTTTTTT
TRBJ1-2,many,TRBV4-3,.,CASSQEGRNYGYTF,TGCGCCAGCAGCCAAGAGGGCCGGAACTATGGCTACACCTTC
TRBJ2-1,many,TRBV24-1,.,CATSDSSGTINEDEQFF,TGTGCCACCAGTGATTCGTCCGGGACCATAAACGAGGATGAGCAGTTCTTC
TRBJ2-3,many,TRBV28,TRBD1,CASSFIGGQGVDTQYF,TGTGCCAGCAGCTTTATCGGGGGACAGGGGGTAGATACGCAGTATTTT
TRBJ1-5,few,TRBV4-3,TRBD1,CASSQDRTGVGQPQHF,TGCGCCAGCAGCCAAGACCGAACAGGGGTAGGTCAGCCCCAGCATTTT
TRBJ2-5,many,TRBV7-7,TRBD2,CASRRSGRSKETQYF,TGTGCCAGCAGACGTAGCGGGAGGTCAAAAGAGACCCAGTACTTC